Presented here are 25 T cell receptor beta chains from one specimen sequenced in a study of beta chain features in type 1 diabetes. General observations from the study: Patients with Type 1 diabetes showed moderately but significantly shorter TCRB CDR3s in all four CD4+ subsets.

Their antigens are not known. Expressed TCRB transcripts were sequenced after all isolated RNA was converted to cDNA. Generated by immunoSEQ multiplex PCR, the TCRdb table keeps only in-frame clones and is missing some. The sample includes about 340,000 clones, roughly 14% of them seen just once. Specimen: naive CD4+ T cells from blood. All receptors derive from a woman aged 18 to 35 with type 1 diabetes.

This clone was observed a handful of times. The V and J genes are TRBV2 and TRBJ2-7; D is unresolved. CDR1 and CDR2 from the germline V gene are SNHLY and FYNNEI. The CDR3 is 14 residues long. Trimming took off 3 bases at V and 0 bases at J, with 9 bases between the two ends. The CDR3 DNA is TGTGCCAGCAGTGACGTCAGAAACTCCTACGAGCAGTACTTC. The encoded protein is CASSDVRNSYEQYF.

In this sample, this clone turned up a few times. The rearrangement links TRBV5-1 to TRBJ2-2; 7 bases map to TRBD1. The CDR3 is made up of 16 amino acids. After removal of 4 bases from V and 2 bases from J, the junction contained 8 bases not matched to a gene. Germline V gene data show CDR1 as SGHRS and CDR2 as YFSETQ. The CDR3 nucleotides read TGCGCCAGCAGCCTTGGACGACAGGGTAACACCGGGGAGCTGTTTTTT. It specifies CASSLGRQGNTGELFF.

Only a few counts were recorded for this clone. J is TRBJ2-1 and V is TRBV7-2, with TRBD1 matching 10 bases. The V segment lost 2 bases and the J segment 8 bases; nucleotides outside the gene matches: 9. This CDR3 has 16 amino acids. Germline CDR1 and CDR2: SGHTA and FQGNSA. This CDR3 reads CASSLSRDRGGDEQFF. CDR3 nucleotide sequence: TGTGCCAGCAGCTTATCACGGGACAGGGGTGGCGATGAGCAGTTCTTC.

In its sample, this clone was seen a few times. V and J are TRBV29-1 and TRBJ1-4, with 9 bases identical to TRBD1. CDR3 length: 15 residues. V lost 1 base, J lost 7 bases, and 7 bases stayed unmatched. Germline loops: CDR1 SQVTM, CDR2 ANQGSEA. CDR3 sequence reads: CSVEGRGQGGEKLFF. The CDR3 region has the DNA TGCAGCGTTGAAGGTCGGGGACAGGGAGGTGAAAAACTGTTTTTT.

This clone has just a few counts. This sequence joins TRBV28 and TRBJ2-3, with D tentatively TRBD2 (7 bases). Per the germline V gene, CDR1 is MDHEN and CDR2 is SYDVKM. With 10 bases removed from V and 6 bases from J, the gap between germline ends came to 23 bases. CDR3 size: 15 residues. CDR3: CATQVGGGPGDTQYF. For the CDR3, the DNA is TGTGCCACCCAAGTAGGGGGAGGGCCTGGGGATACGCAGTATTTT. The whole variable domain, filled in from reference TRBV28 and TRBJ2-3, reads DVKVTQSSRYLVKRTGEKVFLECVQDMDHENMFWYRQDPGLGLRLIYFSYDVKMKEKGDIPEGYSVSREKKERFSLILESASTNQTSMYLCATQVGGGPGDTQYFGPGTRLTVL.

The chain joins TRBV25-1 to TRBJ2-1, with 7 bases lining up with TRBD2. The CDR3 sequence is 15 residues long. The germline CDR1 and CDR2 sequences are MGHDK and SYGVNS. V trimming: 8 bases; J trimming: 1 base; junction bases outside the gene matches: 8. The CDR3: CASSEWGGSYNEQFF. CDR3 nucleotides: TGTGCCAGCTCCGAATGGGGAGGGTCCTACAATGAGCAGTTCTTC. Full variable domain (missing parts from reference TRBV25-1 and TRBJ2-1): EADIYQTPRYLVIGTGKKITLECSQTMGHDKMYWYQQDPGMELHLIHYSYGVNSTEKGDLSSESTVSRIRTEHFPLTLESARPSHTSQYLCASSEWGGSYNEQFFGPGTRLTVL.

The chain employs TRBV5-6 and TRBJ2-3, with 7 bases matching TRBD2. Trimming at V came to 4 bases and at J to 0 bases, leaving 5 bases not matched to a gene. CDR1 is SGHDT, CDR2 YYEEEE, per germline. The CDR3 sequence is 15 residues long. CDR3 sequence reads: CASSPNSGSTDTQYF. The CDR3 nucleotides read TGTGCCAGCAGCCCTAATAGCGGGAGCACAGATACGCAGTATTTT.

This clone came up a few times. The CDR3 sequence is CASSPLGGIVPYV. The CDR3 DNA reads TGTGCCAGCAGCCCGTTGGGGGGAATAGTGCCGTACGTC. The chain joins TRBV27 to TRBJ2-7, with D maybe TRBD2 (6 bases). This CDR3 is 13 amino acids long. CDR1 is MNHEY, CDR2 SMNVEV, per germline (reference sequence). The V end was cut by 6 bases, the J end by 12 bases, with 21 bases between.

The genes are TRBV29-1 and TRBJ2-1; 8 bases fit TRBD2. This CDR3 has 14 residues. After removal of 6 bases from V and 2 bases from J, the junction contained 6 bases not matched to a gene. The germline CDR1 and CDR2 sequences are SQVTM and ANQGSEA. Here the CDR3 reads CSVVTSGAYNEQFF. CDR3 sequence (DNA): TGCAGCGTGGTTACTAGCGGAGCCTACAATGAGCAGTTCTTC.

This sequence joins TRBV9 and TRBJ2-1; maybe TRBD2 (5 bases). The length of the CDR3 is 14 residues. V was clipped by 4 bases and J by 5 bases, with 13 bases between them. From germline, CDR1 is SGDLS and CDR2 YYNGEE. Here the CDR3 reads CASSPLVLNNEQFF. The CDR3 bases are TGTGCCAGCAGCCCACTAGTGCTGAACAATGAGCAGTTCTTC.

The rearrangement joins TRBV6-5 to TRBJ1-2; D is possibly TRBD1 (5 bases). Trimming shortened V by 6 bases and J by 4 bases, and 15 bases separated the two germline ends. This CDR3 has 14 residues. From germline, CDR1 is MNHEY and CDR2 SVGAGI. The CDR3 coding sequence is TGTGCCAGCAGCAAGAACAGGCCTGGCTATGGCTACACCTTC. It codes for CASSKNRPGYGYTF.

V and J are TRBV15 and TRBJ2-1; 10 bases are shared with TRBD2. Germline-derived CDR1 and CDR2 are LNHNV and YYDKDF (reference sequence). The CDR3 spans 15 residues. V dropped 2 bases and J dropped 7; count of bases not matched to a gene: 5. CDR3 in amino acids: CATSRLAGVGNEQFF. The CDR3 DNA reads TGTGCCACCAGCAGACTAGCGGGAGTAGGGAATGAGCAGTTCTTC. Drawing the rest from reference TRBV15 and TRBJ2-1, the complete variable domain is DAMVIQNPRYQVTQFGKPVTLSCSQTLNHNVMYWYQQKSSQAPKLLFHYYDKDFNNEADTPDNFQSRRPNTSFCFLDIRSPGLGDTAMYLCATSRLAGVGNEQFFGPGTRLTVL.

This clone was seen more than once but under ten times. CDR3 DNA: TGCAGTGCTCTCTCGGACAATCCAGCTTTCTTT. Translated, it gives CSALSDNPAFF. The chain combines TRBV20-1 with TRBJ1-1; maybe TRBD1 (5 bases). CDR1 is DFQATT, CDR2 SNEGSKA, per germline (reference sequence). The CDR3 extends over 11 amino acids. V dropped 5 bases and J dropped 10 bases, with 14 bases sitting between them.

This clone was seen a handful of times. The rearrangement joins TRBV5-1 to TRBJ2-1; D is ambiguous. This CDR3 region has 15 residues. Germline loops: CDR1 SGHRS, CDR2 YFSETQ. V dropped 5 bases and J dropped 8 bases, with 20 bases sitting between them. CDR3: CASSPFSVNGDEQFF. The CDR3 DNA follows: TGCGCCAGCAGTCCCTTTTCTGTGAATGGAGATGAGCAGTTCTTC.

The genes are TRBV30 and TRBJ2-7, with 7 bases fitting TRBD1. The CDR3 loop spans 12 amino acids. The V and J ends lost 6 bases and 3 bases, in that order; junction bases with no gene match: 5. CDR1 and CDR2 from the germline V gene are GTSNPN and SVGIG (reference sequence). CDR3: CACKWDSYEQYF. The CDR3 DNA reads as TGTGCCTGCAAATGGGACAGCTACGAGCAGTACTTC.

The chain is built from TRBV30 and TRBJ2-7, with TRBD1 matching 7 bases. This CDR3 contains 16 residues. The trim removed 2 bases at V and 4 bases at J, leaving 14 bases unmatched. Germline CDR1 reads GTSNPN; CDR2 reads SVGIG (reference sequence). The CDR3 bases are TGTGCCTGGAGTCCTTTCGGAGGACAGGAGCTTTACGAGCAGTACTTC. Translating gives CAWSPFGGQELYEQYF.

The chain recombines TRBV10-1 with TRBJ2-7, with TRBD1 matching 7 bases. Germline CDR1 reads WNHNN; CDR2 reads SYGVQD (reference sequence). The CDR3 is 14 residues long. V was clipped by 2 bases and J by 5 bases; unmatched bases: 6. The CDR3 is CASSERDRFDEQYF. The CDR3 nucleotides read TGCGCCAGCAGTGAGAGGGACAGATTTGACGAGCAGTACTTC.

The rearrangement uses TRBV11-2 and TRBJ1-2; 9 nucleotides align to TRBD1. Trimming took 4 bases from V and 4 from J; bases not matched to a gene: 13. Germline V lookup: CDR1 SGHAT, CDR2 FQNNGV. CDR3 length: 17 residues. DNA for the CDR3: TGTGCCAGCAGCTCCGGGACAGGGACAGGATCGCTCTATGGCTACACCTTC. As protein: CASSSGTGTGSLYGYTF.

The chain has TRBV2 and TRBJ2-1; TRBD2 is a possible D gene (6 bases). Germline-derived CDR1 and CDR2 are SNHLY and FYNNEI. This CDR3 contains 13 residues. The V end lost 11 bases, the J end lost 0 bases, and 11 bases lay between the germline ends. CDR3 sequence (DNA): TGTGCCGGGGCGGGAAACTCCTACAATGAGCAGTTCTTC. Amino acid sequence: CAGAGNSYNEQFF.

This clone was recorded a few times. V and J are TRBV19 and TRBJ1-2; possible D gene TRBD1, 6 bases. The CDR3 is 18 amino acids. Trimming removed 0 bases at V and 4 bases at J, with 21 bases between. The germline V gene encodes CDR1 LNHDA and CDR2 SQIVND (reference sequence). CDR3 nucleotide sequence: TGTGCCAGTAGTATAGATCCAGGGGCCCGTCCTAGCCGCTATGGCTACACCTTC. This translates into CASSIDPGARPSRYGYTF.

This clone was counted only a few times. This rearrangement joins TRBV28 to TRBJ1-1; D gene ambiguous. CDR3 length: 13 residues. Trimming removed 5 bases at V and 8 bases at J, with 15 bases between. Germline assignment: CDR1 MDHEN and CDR2 SYDVKM. The CDR3 region is CASSHPDTTEAFF. The CDR3 region has the DNA TGTGCCAGCAGTCACCCAGACACCACAGAAGCTTTCTTT.

The chain joins TRBV12-5 to TRBJ2-1; no definite D call. CDR1 is LGHNT and CDR2 is FRNRAP in the germline V gene. Trimming removed 6 bases at V and 0 bases at J, with 12 bases between. The CDR3 runs to 15 residues. The CDR3 bases are TGTGCTAGTGGAGAACTACTTAGCTCCTACAATGAGCAGTTCTTC. Translated, it gives CASGELLSSYNEQFF.

This clone has more than one count but fewer than ten. The rearrangement joins TRBV18 to TRBJ1-2; 8 bases are a match to TRBD1. This CDR3 comprises 15 residues. Germline-derived CDR1 and CDR2 are KGHSH and LQKENI. V gave up 3 bases and J gave up 1 base; unmatched junction bases: 4. The CDR3 DNA reads TGTGCCAGCTCACCGGTTGACAGGGGTAACTATGGCTACACCTTC. This translates into CASSPVDRGNYGYTF.

This chain connects TRBV11-2 to TRBJ2-3; D is undetermined. With 4 bases removed from V and 0 bases from J, the gap between germline ends came to 8 bases. This CDR3 is 14 amino acids long. CDR1 and CDR2 from the germline V gene are SGHAT and FQNNGV. The CDR3 is CASSSTSSTDTQYF. In nucleotides, the CDR3 is TGTGCCAGCAGCTCCACAAGTAGCACAGATACGCAGTATTTT. The whole variable domain, remainder taken from reference TRBV11-2 and TRBJ2-3, is EAGVAQSPRYKIIEKRQSVAFWCNPISGHATLYWYQQILGQGPKLLIQFQNNGVVDDSQLPKDRFSAERLKGVDSTLKIQPAKLEDSAVYLCASSSTSSTDTQYFGPGTRLTVL.

This clone was detected only a few times. The V gene is TRBV7-6, the J gene TRBJ2-5, with D possibly TRBD2 on 6 matching bases. The CDR3 totals 16 residues. The V end lost 0 bases, the J end lost 4 bases, and 15 bases lay between the germline ends. The V gene's germline CDR1 is SGHVS and CDR2 FNYEAQ. The CDR3 nucleotides read TGTGCCAGCAGCTTAGCGTACCTTACCGGGGGAGAGACCCAGTACTTC. Protein sequence: CASSLAYLTGGETQYF. The full variable domain, its missing parts supplied by reference TRBV7-6 and TRBJ2-5, is GAGVSQSPRYKVTKRGQDVALRCDPISGHVSLYWYRQALGQGPEFLTYFNYEAQQDKSGLPNDRFSAERPEGSISTLTIQRTEQRDSAMYRCASSLAYLTGGETQYFGPGTRLLVL.